Listed here are 11 T cell receptor beta chains from one sample, sequenced in a study of cytomegalovirus exposure and HLA in healthy donors. In the PCR, 60 Vbeta and 13 Jbeta primers were used. Clones were sequenced by immunoSEQ multiplex PCR, and TCRdb holds only the in-frame ones, with some missing. The table has 110,000 to 150,000 clones, 60% to 80% seen once. Sequencing was done on a sample of PBMCs. These TCRs come from a female donor in good health and CMV-seronegative.

The chain uses TRBV29-1 and TRBJ1-5; 7 nucleotides match TRBD1. Looked up from germline, CDR1 is SQVTM and CDR2 is ANQGSEA. The CDR3 has 13 residues. The ends lost 4 bases at V and 6 bases at J; junction bases unmatched: 6. CDR3 nucleotides: TGCAGCGTTGGTGAGAGGGGGCGTCAGCCCCAGCATTTT. Amino acid sequence: CSVGERGRQPQHF.

The chain employs TRBV5-1 and TRBJ2-1; D is unresolved. The CDR3 loop spans 13 amino acids. Germline V gene lookup returns CDR1 SGHRS and CDR2 YFSETQ. Trimming stripped 0 bases from V and 7 bases from J, with 8 bases between. CDR3 loop: CASSLASQNEQFF. For the CDR3, the DNA is TGCGCCAGCAGCTTGGCAAGTCAGAATGAGCAGTTCTTC.

The chain uses TRBV7-3 and TRBJ1-1; no clear D. The length of the CDR3 is 13 residues. CDR1 and CDR2 from the germline V gene are SGHTA and FQGTGA. Trimming removed 2 bases at V and 1 base at J, with 5 bases between. CDR3 in amino acids: CASSLAGNTEAFF. The CDR3, as DNA: TGTGCCAGCAGCTTAGCCGGGAACACTGAAGCTTTCTTT.

The gene calls are TRBV7-9 and TRBJ2-3; 10 bases map to TRBD2. The germline CDR1 and CDR2 sequences are SEHNR and FQNEAQ (reference sequence). This CDR3 contains 16 residues. V was pared by 4 bases and J by 2 bases, with 6 bases of the junction left unmatched. This CDR3 reads CASSSLAGESTDTQYF. CDR3 DNA: TGTGCCAGCAGCTCCCTAGCGGGGGAGTCCACAGATACGCAGTATTTT.

The chain is built from TRBV7-3 and TRBJ2-7; no clear D gene. Trimming stripped 2 bases from V and 5 bases from J, with 4 bases between. The germline gives CDR1 SGHTA, CDR2 FQGTGA. CDR3 size: 11 residues. CDR3 amino acids: CASSLRDEQYF. CDR3 coding DNA: TGTGCCAGCAGCTTACGGGACGAGCAGTACTTC. The complete variable domain, with remaining parts taken from reference TRBV7-3 and TRBJ2-7, reads GAGVSQTPSNKVTEKGKYVELRCDPISGHTALYWYRQSLGQGPEFLIYFQGTGAADDSGLPNDRFFAVRPEGSVSTLKIQRTERGDSAVYLCASSLRDEQYFGPGTRLTVT.

The rearrangement joins TRBV5-1 to TRBJ1-5; D is unclear. Trimming shortened V by 0 bases and J by 3 bases, and 10 bases separated the two germline ends. The CDR3 spans 15 residues. Germline assignment: CDR1 SGHRS and CDR2 YFSETQ. The CDR3 sequence: CASSLGTDYNQPQHF. The CDR3 nucleotides are TGCGCCAGCAGCTTGGGGACTGATTACAATCAGCCCCAGCATTTT.

The chain joins TRBV27 to TRBJ1-3; D gene unclear. Germline assignment: CDR1 MNHEY and CDR2 SMNVEV (reference sequence). Trimming shortened V by 6 bases and J by 0 bases, and 12 bases separated the two germline ends. The CDR3 is 15 amino acids. The CDR3 DNA is TGTGCCAGCAGGGCGACCCGGAGCTCTGGAAACACCATATATTTT. This codes for CASRATRSSGNTIYF.

The chain is built from TRBV7-9 and TRBJ1-2; TRBD1 agrees at 9 bases. V shed 5 bases and J 7 bases; nucleotides not matched to a gene: 8. This CDR3 region has 14 residues. CDR1 SEHNR and CDR2 FQNEAQ come from the germline V gene (reference sequence). This chain's CDR3 is CASSPPGQGSGYTF. The CDR3 nucleotides read TGTGCCAGCAGCCCTCCGGGACAGGGAAGTGGCTACACCTTC.

Comment on this clone: Compared with germline, one end of the junction differs, possibly owing to a read error. The gene calls are TRBV7-9 and TRBJ2-1; 11 bases match TRBD2. The CDR3 runs to 18 residues. Per germline, CDR1 SEHNR and CDR2 FQNEAQ (reference sequence). CDR3 loop: CASSLAVSSGGVYDEQFF. Written as DNA, the CDR3 is TGTGCCAGCAGCTTAGCAGTGAGTAGCGGGGGGGTCTACGATGAGCAGTTCTTC.

The chain is built from TRBV11-2 and TRBJ2-3; 7 bases align to TRBD1. Germline trimming cut 0 bases from V and 1 base from J; bases unmatched to any gene: 7. Germline loops: CDR1 SGHAT, CDR2 FQNNGV. The CDR3 sequence is 17 residues long. In DNA form, the CDR3 reads TGTGCCAGCAGCTTAGATCCCCGGGACAGCGGCACAGATACGCAGTATTTT. Amino acids: CASSLDPRDSGTDTQYF. The whole variable domain, remainder taken from reference TRBV11-2 and TRBJ2-3, is EAGVAQSPRYKIIEKRQSVAFWCNPISGHATLYWYQQILGQGPKLLIQFQNNGVVDDSQLPKDRFSAERLKGVDSTLKIQPAKLEDSAVYLCASSLDPRDSGTDTQYFGPGTRLTVL.

The rearrangement links TRBV9 to TRBJ1-1; no definite D call. Germline V lookup: CDR1 SGDLS, CDR2 YYNGEE. Trimming cost V 9 bases and J 2 bases, with 20 bases left between them. The CDR3 is 15 amino acids. CDR3 residues: CATSSYSTDNTEAFF. CDR3 in DNA: TGTGCCACGAGTTCATACAGCACAGACAACACTGAAGCTTTCTTT.